These T cell receptor beta chains were read from a single sample in a study of shared clonotypes between healthy human individuals. Only in-frame clones appear in the TCRdb table, and some are missing; sequencing was by immunoSEQ multiplex PCR. Here the sample spans roughly 2.1 million clones, roughly 91% being singletons. Sequencing used naive CD8+ T cells from PBMCs. These receptor sequences come from a man in his late teens or twenties in good health. Some clones in this sample may be carry-over from other donors' samples. The CDR3 runs from the conserved cysteine through the conserved F or W. The D gene is left open where the match is weak. Clone size is stated in some rows and not others, as once, few, many or a class when expanded.

j_call v_call clone_size d_call cdr3_aa cdr3_nt
TRBJ1-5 TRBV2 . . CASRTLGPHQPQHF TGTGCCAGCAGGACACTGGGGCCTCATCAGCCCCAGCATTTT
TRBJ2-3 TRBV11-2 once TRBD2 CASSDRRDYLTDTQYF TGTGCCAGCAGCGATCGTCGGGACTACCTCACAGATACGCAGTATTTT
TRBJ2-7 TRBV19 . . CATQARAGPYEQYF TGTGCCACCCAAGCAAGGGCCGGACCCTACGAGCAGTACTTC
TRBJ2-7 TRBV4-3 . TRBD1 CASSREDRWTYEQYF TGCGCCAGCAGCCGCGAGGACAGGTGGACCTACGAGCAGTACTTC
TRBJ1-1 TRBV19 . . CASSTQGYGTEAFF TGTGCCAGTAGTACCCAGGGTTACGGCACTGAAGCTTTCTTT
TRBJ1-1 TRBV19 few . CASGTEAFF TGTGCCAGCGGGACTGAAGCTTTCTTT
TRBJ2-7 TRBV7-7 . TRBD2 CASSPGTRSYEQYF TGTGCCAGCAGCCCCGGGACTAGATCCTACGAGCAGTACTTC
TRBJ2-1 TRBV11-1 . TRBD1 CASSLPRTGGVYEQFF TGTGCCAGCAGCTTACCCAGGACAGGGGGCGTTTATGAGCAGTTCTTC
TRBJ1-1 TRBV27 . TRBD1 CASSLSQGAGTEAFF TGTGCCAGCAGTTTATCGCAGGGGGCCGGGACTGAAGCTTTCTTT
TRBJ2-1 TRBV9 . TRBD1 CASSVGGQGPHNEQFF TGTGCCAGCAGCGTAGGTGGACAGGGGCCCCACAATGAGCAGTTCTTC
TRBJ2-7 TRBV7-9 . . CASSLLEGAYEQYF TGTGCCAGCAGCTTACTGGAGGGGGCTTACGAGCAGTACTTC
TRBJ1-1 TRBV7-8 . . CASSLRAAEAFF TGTGCCAGCAGCTTAAGGGCAGCTGAAGCTTTCTTT
TRBJ1-1 TRBV9 . TRBD1 CASSPQTGGAEAFF TGTGCCAGCAGCCCCCAGACAGGGGGAGCTGAAGCTTTCTTT
TRBJ1-2 TRBV9 . . CASSGTRRKGYTF TGTGCCAGCAGCGGCACAAGGCGAAAAGGCTACACCTTC
TRBJ1-1 TRBV5-3 . . CARSLEGHNTEAFF TGTGCCAGAAGCTTGGAGGGACATAACACTGAAGCTTTCTTT
TRBJ2-7 TRBV7-3 . . CASSLKDRRHEQYF TGTGCCAGCAGCTTAAAGGACAGACGGCACGAGCAGTACTTC
TRBJ2-1 TRBV11-2 once . CASSGTGKVYNEQFF TGTGCCAGCAGCGGAACAGGCAAGGTTTATAATGAGCAGTTCTTC